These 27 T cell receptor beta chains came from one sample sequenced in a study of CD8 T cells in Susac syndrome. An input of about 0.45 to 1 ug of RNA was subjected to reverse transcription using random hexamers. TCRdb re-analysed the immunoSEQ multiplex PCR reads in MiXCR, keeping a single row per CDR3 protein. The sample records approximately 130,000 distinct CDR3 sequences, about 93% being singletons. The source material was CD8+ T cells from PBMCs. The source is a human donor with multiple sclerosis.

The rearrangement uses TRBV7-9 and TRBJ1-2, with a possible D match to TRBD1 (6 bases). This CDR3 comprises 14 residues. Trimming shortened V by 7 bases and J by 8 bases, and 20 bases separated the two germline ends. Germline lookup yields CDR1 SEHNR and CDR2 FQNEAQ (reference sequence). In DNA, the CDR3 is TGTGCCAGCACGCCCAGGGGAGTAGGGTTCGGCTACACCTTC. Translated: CASTPRGVGFGYTF.

The chain's CDR3 is CASSLAVSGRLFDIQYF. CDR3 bases: TGTGCCAGCAGCTTAGCGGTTAGCGGGAGGTTATTTGACATTCAGTACTTC. The chain recombines TRBV7-2 with TRBJ2-4, with 10 bases that match TRBD2. The CDR3 loop spans 17 amino acids. Trimming cost V 0 bases and J 8 bases; bases outside gene matches: 10. The germline V gene has CDR1 SGHTA and CDR2 FQGNSA.

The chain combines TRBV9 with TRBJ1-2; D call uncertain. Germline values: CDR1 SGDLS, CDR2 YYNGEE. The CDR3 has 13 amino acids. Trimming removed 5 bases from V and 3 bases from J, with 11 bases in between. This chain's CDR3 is CASRWNGDYGYTF. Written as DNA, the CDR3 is TGTGCCAGCAGGTGGAACGGAGACTATGGCTACACCTTC.

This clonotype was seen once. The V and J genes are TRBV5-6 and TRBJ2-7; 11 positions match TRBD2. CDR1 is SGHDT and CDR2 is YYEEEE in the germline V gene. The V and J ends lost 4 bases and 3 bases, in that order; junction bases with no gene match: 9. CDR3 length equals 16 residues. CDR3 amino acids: CASSPTGTSGLYEQYF. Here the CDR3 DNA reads TGTGCCAGCAGCCCCACCGGGACTAGCGGACTCTACGAGCAGTACTTC.

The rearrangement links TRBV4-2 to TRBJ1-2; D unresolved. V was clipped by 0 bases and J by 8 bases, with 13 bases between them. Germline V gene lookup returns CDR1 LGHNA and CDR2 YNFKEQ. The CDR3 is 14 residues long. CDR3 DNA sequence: TGTGCCAGCAGCCAAGATTATTCAGGAGGAGGCTACACCTTC. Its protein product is CASSQDYSGGGYTF.

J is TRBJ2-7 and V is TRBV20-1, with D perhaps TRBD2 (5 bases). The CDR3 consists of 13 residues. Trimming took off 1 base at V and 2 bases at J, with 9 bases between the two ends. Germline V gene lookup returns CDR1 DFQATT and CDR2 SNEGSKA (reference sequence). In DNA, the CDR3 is TGCAGTGCTAGAGTTCCGGGAACCTACGAGCAGTACTTC. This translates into CSARVPGTYEQYF.

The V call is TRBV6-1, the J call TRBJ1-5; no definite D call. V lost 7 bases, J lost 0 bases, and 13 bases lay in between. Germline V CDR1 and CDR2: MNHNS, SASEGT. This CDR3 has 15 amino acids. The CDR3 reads CASTLLPDSNQPQHF. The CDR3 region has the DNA TGTGCCAGCACCCTTTTACCGGATAGCAATCAGCCCCAGCATTTT.

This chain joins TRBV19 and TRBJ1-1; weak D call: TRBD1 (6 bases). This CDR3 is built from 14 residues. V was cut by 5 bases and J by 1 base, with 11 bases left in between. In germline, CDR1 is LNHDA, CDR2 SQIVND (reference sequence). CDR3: CASSEGQQNTEAFF. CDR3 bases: TGTGCCAGTAGTGAAGGACAGCAGAACACTGAAGCTTTCTTT.

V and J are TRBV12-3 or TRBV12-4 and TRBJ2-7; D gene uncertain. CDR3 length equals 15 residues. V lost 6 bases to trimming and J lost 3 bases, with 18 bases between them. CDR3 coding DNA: TGTGCCAGCAGCGCTCCCGTGGCCGACATCTACGAGCAGTACTTC. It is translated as CASSAPVADIYEQYF.

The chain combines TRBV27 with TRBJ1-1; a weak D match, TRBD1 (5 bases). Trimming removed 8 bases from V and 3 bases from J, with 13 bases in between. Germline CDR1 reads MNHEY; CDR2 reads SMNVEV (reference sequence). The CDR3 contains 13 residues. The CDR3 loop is CASGAGPYTEAFF. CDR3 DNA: TGTGCCAGCGGGGCGGGCCCCTACACTGAAGCTTTCTTT.

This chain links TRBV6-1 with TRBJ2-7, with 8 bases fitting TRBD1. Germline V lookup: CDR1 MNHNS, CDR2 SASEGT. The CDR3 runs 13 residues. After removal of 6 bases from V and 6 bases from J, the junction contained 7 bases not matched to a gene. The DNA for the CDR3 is TGTGCCAGCAGATTGCAGGGGGCAACCGAGCAGTACTTC. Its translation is CASRLQGATEQYF.

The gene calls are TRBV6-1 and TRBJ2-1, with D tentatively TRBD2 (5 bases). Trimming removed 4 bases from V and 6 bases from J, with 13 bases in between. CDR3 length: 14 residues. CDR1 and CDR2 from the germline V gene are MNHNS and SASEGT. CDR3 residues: CASSVRAGSNEQFF. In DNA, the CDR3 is TGTGCCAGCAGTGTTCGGGCTGGGAGCAATGAGCAGTTCTTC.

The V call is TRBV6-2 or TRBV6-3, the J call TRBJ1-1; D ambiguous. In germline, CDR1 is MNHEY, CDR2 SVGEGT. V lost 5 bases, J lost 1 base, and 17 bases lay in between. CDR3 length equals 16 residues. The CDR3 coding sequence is TGTGCCAGCAGTCCAGACCCTCAAACCCCGAACACTGAAGCTTTCTTT. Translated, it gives CASSPDPQTPNTEAFF.

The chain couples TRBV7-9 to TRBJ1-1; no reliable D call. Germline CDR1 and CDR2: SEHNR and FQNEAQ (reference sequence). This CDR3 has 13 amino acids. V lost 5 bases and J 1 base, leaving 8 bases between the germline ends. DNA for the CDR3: TGTGCCAGCAGCACCGTCTCGAACACTGAAGCTTTCTTT. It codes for CASSTVSNTEAFF.

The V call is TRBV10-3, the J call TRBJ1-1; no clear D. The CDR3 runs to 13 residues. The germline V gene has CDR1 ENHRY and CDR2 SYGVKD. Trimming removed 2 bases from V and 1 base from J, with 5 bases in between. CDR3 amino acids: CAISEARNTEAFF. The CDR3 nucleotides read TGTGCCATCAGTGAGGCCAGGAACACTGAAGCTTTCTTT.

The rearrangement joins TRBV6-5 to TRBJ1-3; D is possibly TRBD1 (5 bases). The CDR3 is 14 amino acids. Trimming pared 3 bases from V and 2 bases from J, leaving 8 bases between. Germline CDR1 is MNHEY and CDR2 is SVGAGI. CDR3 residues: CASSYQGPGNTIYF. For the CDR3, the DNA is TGTGCCAGCAGTTATCAGGGTCCTGGAAACACCATATATTTT.

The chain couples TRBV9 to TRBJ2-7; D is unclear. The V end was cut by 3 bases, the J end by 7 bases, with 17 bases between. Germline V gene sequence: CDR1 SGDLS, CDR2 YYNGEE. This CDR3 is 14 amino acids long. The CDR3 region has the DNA TGTGCCAGCAGCGCCCGACCCCTTCTCAATGAGCAGTACTTC. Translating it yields CASSARPLLNEQYF. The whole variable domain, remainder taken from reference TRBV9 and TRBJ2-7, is DSGVTQTPKHLITATGQRVTLRCSPRSGDLSVYWYQQSLDQGLQFLIQYYNGEERAKGNILERFSAQQFPDLHSELNLSSLELGDSALYFCASSARPLLNEQYFGPGTRLTVT.

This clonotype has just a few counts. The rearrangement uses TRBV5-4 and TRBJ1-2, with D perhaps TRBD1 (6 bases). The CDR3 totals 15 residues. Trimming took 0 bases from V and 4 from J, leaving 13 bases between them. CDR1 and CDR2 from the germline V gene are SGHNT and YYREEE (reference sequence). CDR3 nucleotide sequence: TGTGCCAGCAGCTTGGAGGGGGGCGGTGGCTATGGCTACACCTTC. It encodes CASSLEGGGGYGYTF.

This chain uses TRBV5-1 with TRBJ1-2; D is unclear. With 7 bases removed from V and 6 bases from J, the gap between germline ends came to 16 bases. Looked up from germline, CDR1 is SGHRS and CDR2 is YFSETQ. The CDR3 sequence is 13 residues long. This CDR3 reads CASSDTGWNGYTF. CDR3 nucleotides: TGCGCCAGCTCTGATACGGGGTGGAATGGCTACACCTTC. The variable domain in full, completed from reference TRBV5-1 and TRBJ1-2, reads KAGVTQTPRYLIKTRGQQVTLSCSPISGHRSVSWYQQTPGQGLQFLFEYFSETQRNKGNFPGRFSGRQFSNSRSEMNVSTLELGDSALYLCASSDTGWNGYTFGSGTRLTVV.

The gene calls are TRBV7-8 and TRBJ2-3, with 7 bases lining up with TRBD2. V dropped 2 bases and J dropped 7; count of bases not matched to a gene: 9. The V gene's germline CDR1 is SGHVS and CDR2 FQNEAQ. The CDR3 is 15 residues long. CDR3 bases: TGTGCCAGCAGCTTAAGCTGGGGGGGACCGAATACGCAGTATTTT. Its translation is CASSLSWGGPNTQYF.

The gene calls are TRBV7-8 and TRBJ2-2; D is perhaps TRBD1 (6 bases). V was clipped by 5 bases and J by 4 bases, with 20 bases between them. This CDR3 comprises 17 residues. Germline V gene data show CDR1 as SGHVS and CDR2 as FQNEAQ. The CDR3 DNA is TGTGCCAGCAGCCCATACGTAAGGGGACAACTCACCGGGGAGCTGTTTTTT. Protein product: CASSPYVRGQLTGELFF.

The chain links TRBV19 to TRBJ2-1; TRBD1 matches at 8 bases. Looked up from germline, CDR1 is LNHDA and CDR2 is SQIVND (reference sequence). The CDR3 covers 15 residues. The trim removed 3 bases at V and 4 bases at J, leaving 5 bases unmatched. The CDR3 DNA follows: TGTGCCAGTAGTATGGCCAGGGGGCTTTACAATGAGCAGTTCTTC. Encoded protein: CASSMARGLYNEQFF. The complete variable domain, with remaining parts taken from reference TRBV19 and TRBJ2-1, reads DGGITQSPKYLFRKEGQNVTLSCEQNLNHDAMYWYRQDPGQGLRLIYYSQIVNDFQKGDIAEGYSVSREKKESFPLTVTSAQKNPTAFYLCASSMARGLYNEQFFGPGTRLTVL.

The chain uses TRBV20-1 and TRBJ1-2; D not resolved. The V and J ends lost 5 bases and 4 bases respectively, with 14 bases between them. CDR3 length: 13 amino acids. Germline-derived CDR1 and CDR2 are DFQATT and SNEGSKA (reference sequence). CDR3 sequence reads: CSADPALGYGYTF. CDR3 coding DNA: TGCAGTGCTGACCCCGCGCTCGGCTATGGCTACACCTTC.

The CDR3 coding sequence is TGTGCTAGTGGTTTGGACCCAGAAGAGACCCAGTACTTC. As protein: CASGLDPEETQYF. This chain uses TRBV12-5 with TRBJ2-5; D gene unclear. There are 13 residues in the CDR3. Trimming stripped 1 base from V and 3 bases from J, with 6 bases between. Germline CDR1 is LGHNT and CDR2 is FRNRAP.

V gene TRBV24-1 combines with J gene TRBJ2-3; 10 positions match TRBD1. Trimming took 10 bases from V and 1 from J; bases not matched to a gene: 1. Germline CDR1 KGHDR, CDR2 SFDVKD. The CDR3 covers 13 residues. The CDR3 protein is CATGTGGTDTQYF. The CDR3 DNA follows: TGTGCCACGGGGACAGGGGGCACAGATACGCAGTATTTT.

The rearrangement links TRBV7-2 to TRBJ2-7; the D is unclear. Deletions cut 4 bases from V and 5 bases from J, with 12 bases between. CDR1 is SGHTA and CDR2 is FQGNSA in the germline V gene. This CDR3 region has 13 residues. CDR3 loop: CASSSLLVHEQYF. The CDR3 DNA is TGTGCCAGCAGCTCCCTCCTTGTCCACGAGCAGTACTTC.

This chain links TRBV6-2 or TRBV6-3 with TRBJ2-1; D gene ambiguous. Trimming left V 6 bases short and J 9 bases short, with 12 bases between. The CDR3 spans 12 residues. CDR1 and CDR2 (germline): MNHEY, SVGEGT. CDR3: CASSLLWGEQFF. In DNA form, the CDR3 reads TGTGCCAGCAGCCTCTTGTGGGGTGAGCAGTTCTTC.